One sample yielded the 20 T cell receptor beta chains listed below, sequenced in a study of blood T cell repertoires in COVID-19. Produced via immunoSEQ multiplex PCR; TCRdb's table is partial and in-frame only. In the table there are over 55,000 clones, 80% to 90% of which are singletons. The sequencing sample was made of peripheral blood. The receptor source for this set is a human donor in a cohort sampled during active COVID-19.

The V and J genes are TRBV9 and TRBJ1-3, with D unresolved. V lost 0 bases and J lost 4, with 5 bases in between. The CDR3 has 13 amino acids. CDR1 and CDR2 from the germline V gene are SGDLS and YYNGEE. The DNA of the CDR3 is TGTGCCAGCAGCGTAGCCGGGGGAAACACCATATATTTT. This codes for CASSVAGGNTIYF.

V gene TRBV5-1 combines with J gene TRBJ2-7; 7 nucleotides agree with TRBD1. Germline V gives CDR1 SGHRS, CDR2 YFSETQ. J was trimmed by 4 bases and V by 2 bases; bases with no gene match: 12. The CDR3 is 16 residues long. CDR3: CASSLNPQGSKYEQYF. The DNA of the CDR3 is TGCGCCAGCAGCTTAAACCCACAGGGGAGTAAGTACGAGCAGTACTTC.

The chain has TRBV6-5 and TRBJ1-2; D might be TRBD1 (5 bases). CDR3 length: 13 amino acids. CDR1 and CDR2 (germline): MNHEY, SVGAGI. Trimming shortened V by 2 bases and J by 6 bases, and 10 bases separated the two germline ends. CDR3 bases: TGTGCCAGCAGTTACAACAGGTATCATGGCTACACCTTC. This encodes CASSYNRYHGYTF.

CDR3 DNA: TGTGCCAGCAGCGTGACAGGGGCCCTGTCGTGGAGCAATCAGCCCCAGCATTTT. It translates to CASSVTGALSWSNQPQHF. The gene calls are TRBV7-8 and TRBJ1-5, with 8 positions matching TRBD1. The CDR3 is 18 amino acids. The germline V gene has CDR1 SGHVS and CDR2 FQNEAQ. J was trimmed by 1 base and V by 5 bases; bases with no gene match: 13.

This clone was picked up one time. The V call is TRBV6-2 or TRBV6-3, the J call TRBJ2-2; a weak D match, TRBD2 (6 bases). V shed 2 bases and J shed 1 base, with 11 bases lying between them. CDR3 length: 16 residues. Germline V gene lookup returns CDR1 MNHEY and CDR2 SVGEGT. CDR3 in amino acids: CASSYGGVRNTGELFF. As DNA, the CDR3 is TGTGCCAGCAGTTACGGCGGGGTTAGGAACACCGGGGAGCTGTTTTTT.

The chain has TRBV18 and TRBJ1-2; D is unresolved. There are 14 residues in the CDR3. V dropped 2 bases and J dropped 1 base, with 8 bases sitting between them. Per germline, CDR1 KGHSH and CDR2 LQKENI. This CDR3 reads CASSPGQDNYGYTF. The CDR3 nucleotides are TGTGCCAGCTCACCAGGGCAGGATAACTATGGCTACACCTTC. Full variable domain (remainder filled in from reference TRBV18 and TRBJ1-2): NAGVMQNPRHLVRRRGQEARLRCSPMKGHSHVYWYRQLPEEGLKFMVYLQKENIIDESGMPKERFSAEFPKEGPSILRIQQVVRGDSAAYFCASSPGQDNYGYTFGSGTRLTVV.

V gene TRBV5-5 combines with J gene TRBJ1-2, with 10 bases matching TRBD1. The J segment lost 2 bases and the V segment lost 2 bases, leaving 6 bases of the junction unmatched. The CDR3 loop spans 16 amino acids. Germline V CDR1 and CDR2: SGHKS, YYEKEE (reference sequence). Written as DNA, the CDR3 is TGTGCCAGCAGCTTCCCCCCGGACAGGGGGAACTATGGCTACACCTTC. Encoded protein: CASSFPPDRGNYGYTF. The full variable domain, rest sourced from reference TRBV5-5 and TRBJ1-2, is DAGVTQSPTHLIKTRGQQVTLRCSPISGHKSVSWYQQVLGQGPQFIFQYYEKEERGRGNFPDRFSARQFPNYSSELNVNALLLGDSALYLCASSFPPDRGNYGYTFGSGTRLTVV.

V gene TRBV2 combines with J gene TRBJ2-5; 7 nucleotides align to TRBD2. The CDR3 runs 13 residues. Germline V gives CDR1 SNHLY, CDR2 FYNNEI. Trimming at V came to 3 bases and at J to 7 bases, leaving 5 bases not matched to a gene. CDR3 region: CASSERGRGTQYF. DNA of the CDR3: TGTGCCAGCAGTGAGCGGGGGAGAGGGACCCAGTACTTC. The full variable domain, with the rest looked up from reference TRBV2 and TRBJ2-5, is EPEVTQTPSHQVTQMGQEVILRCVPISNHLYFYWYRQILGQKVEFLVSFYNNEISEKSEIFDDQFSVERPDGSNFTLKIRSTKLEDSAMYFCASSERGRGTQYFGPGTRLLVL.

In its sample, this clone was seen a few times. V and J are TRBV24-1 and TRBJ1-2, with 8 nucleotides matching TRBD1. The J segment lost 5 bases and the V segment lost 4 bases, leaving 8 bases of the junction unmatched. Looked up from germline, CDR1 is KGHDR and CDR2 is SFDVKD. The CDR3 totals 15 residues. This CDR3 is CATSEPGQGRYGYTF. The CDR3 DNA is TGTGCCACCAGTGAACCTGGACAGGGTAGATATGGCTACACCTTC.

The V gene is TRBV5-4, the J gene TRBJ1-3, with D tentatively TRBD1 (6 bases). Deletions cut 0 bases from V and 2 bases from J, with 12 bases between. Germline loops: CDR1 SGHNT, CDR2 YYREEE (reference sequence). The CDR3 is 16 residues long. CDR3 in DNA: TGTGCCAGCAGCTTGGATAGGGGGGGGCCTGGAAACACCATATATTTT. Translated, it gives CASSLDRGGPGNTIYF.

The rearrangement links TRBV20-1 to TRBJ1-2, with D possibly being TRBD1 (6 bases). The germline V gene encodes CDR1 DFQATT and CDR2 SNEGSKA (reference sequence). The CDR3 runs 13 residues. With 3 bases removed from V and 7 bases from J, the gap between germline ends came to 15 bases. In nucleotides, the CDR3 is TGCAGTGCTAGTCACAGGGAAGTAGGTGGCTACACCTTC. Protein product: CSASHREVGGYTF.

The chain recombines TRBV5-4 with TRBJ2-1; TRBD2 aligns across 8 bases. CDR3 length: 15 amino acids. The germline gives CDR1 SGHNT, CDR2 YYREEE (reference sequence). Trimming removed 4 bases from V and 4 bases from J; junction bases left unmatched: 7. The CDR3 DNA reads TGTGCCAGCAGCACCGGACTAGCACAATACAATGAGCAGTTCTTC. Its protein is CASSTGLAQYNEQFF.

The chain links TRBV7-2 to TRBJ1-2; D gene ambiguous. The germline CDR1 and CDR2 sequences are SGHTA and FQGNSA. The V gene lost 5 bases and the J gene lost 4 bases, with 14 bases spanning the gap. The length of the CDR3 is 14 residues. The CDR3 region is CASSTGRRVYGYTF. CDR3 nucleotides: TGTGCCAGCAGCACCGGACGGCGGGTCTATGGCTACACCTTC.

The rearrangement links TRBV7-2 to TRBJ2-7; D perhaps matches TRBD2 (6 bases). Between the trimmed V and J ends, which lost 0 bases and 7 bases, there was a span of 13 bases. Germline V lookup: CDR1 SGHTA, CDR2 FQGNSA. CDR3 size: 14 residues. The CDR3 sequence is CASSLAQLAGEQYF. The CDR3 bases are TGTGCCAGCAGCTTAGCGCAACTAGCAGGGGAGCAGTACTTC.

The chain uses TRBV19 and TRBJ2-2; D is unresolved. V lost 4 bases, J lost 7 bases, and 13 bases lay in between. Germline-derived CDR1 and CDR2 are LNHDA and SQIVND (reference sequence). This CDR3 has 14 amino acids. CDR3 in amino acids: CASSRAWSDGELFF. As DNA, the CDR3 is TGTGCCAGTAGTAGAGCGTGGTCCGACGGGGAGCTGTTTTTT.

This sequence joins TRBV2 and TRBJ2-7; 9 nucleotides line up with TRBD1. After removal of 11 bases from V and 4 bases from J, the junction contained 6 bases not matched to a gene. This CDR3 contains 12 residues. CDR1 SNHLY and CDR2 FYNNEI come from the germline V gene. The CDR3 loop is CASAGQGYEQYF. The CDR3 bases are TGTGCCTCCGCGGGACAGGGTTACGAGCAGTACTTC.

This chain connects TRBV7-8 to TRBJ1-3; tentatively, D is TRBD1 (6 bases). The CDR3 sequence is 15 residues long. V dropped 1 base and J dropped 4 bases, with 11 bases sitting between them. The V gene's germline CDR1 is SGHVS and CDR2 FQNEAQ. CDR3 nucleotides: TGTGCCAGCAGCTTAGTACAGGGTTCCGGAAACACCATATATTTT. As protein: CASSLVQGSGNTIYF.

CDR3 nucleotides: TGTGCCAGCAGCTTCTTTAAGGCCAACGTCCTGACTTTC. Protein product: CASSFFKANVLTF. The chain has TRBV5-4 and TRBJ2-6, with unresolved D. The length of the CDR3 is 13 residues. In germline, CDR1 is SGHNT, CDR2 YYREEE (reference sequence). The V gene lost 2 bases and the J gene lost 6 bases, with 6 bases spanning the gap.

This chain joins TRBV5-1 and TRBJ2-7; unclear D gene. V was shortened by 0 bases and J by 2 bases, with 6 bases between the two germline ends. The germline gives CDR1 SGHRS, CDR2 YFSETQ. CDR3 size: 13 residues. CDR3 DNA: TGCGCCAGCAGCTTGGACAGAGCCTACGAGCAGTACTTC. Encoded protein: CASSLDRAYEQYF.

This CDR3 is CASQRDRGPDTQYF. The CDR3 region has the DNA TGCGCCAGCCAAAGGGACAGGGGACCAGATACGCAGTATTTT. V is TRBV5-1 and J is TRBJ2-3; 10 nucleotides match TRBD1. In germline, CDR1 is SGHRS, CDR2 YFSETQ. CDR3 length: 14 residues. V dropped 7 bases and J dropped 4; count of bases not matched to a gene: 6.